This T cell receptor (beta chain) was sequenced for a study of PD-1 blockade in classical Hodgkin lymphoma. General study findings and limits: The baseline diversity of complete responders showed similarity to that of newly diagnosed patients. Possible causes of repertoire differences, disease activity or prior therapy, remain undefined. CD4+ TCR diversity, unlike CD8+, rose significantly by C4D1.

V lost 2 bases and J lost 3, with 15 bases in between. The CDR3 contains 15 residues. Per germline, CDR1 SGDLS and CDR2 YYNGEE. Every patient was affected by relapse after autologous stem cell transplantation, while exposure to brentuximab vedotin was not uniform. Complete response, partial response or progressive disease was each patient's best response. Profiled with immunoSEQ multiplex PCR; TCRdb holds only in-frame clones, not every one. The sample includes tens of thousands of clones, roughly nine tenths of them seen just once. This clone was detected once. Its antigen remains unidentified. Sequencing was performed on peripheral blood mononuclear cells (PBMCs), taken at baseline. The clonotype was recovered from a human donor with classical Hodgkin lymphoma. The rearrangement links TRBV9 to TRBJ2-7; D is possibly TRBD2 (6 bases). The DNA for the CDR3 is TGTGCCAGCAGCGTGTCCGGGACTTTTAACTACGAGCAGTACTTC. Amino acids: CASSVSGTFNYEQYF.